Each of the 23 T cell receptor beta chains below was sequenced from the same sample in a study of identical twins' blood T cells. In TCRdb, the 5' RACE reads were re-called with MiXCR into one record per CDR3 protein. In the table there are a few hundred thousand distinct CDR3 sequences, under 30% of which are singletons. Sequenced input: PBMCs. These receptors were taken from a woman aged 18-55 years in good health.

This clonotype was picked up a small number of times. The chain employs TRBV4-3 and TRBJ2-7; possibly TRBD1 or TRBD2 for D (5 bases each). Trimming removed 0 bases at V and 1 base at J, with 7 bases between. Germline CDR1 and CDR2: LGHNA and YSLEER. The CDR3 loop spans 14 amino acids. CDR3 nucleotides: TGCGCCAGCAGCCAAGATTGGGGGTCCTACGAGCAGTACTTC. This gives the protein CASSQDWGSYEQYF.

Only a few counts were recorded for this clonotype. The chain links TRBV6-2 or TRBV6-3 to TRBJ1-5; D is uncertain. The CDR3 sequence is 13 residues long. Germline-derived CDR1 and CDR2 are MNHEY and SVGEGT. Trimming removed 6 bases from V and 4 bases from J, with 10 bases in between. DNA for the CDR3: TGTGCCAGCAGCCCAGAACTGAATCAGCCCCAGCATTTT. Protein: CASSPELNQPQHF.

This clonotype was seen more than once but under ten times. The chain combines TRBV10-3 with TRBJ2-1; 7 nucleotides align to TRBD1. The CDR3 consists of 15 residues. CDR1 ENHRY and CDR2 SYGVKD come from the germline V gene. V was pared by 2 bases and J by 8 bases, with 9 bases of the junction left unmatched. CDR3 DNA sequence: TGTGCCATCAGTGAGGGGACAGAGTATATCGATGAGCAGTTCTTC. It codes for CAISEGTEYIDEQFF.

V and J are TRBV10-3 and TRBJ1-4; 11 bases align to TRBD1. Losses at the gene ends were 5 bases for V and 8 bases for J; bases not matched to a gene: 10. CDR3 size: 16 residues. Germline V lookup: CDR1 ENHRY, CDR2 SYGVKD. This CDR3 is CAISRTGGVLKEKLFF. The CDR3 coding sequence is TGTGCCATCAGTCGGACAGGGGGCGTGTTAAAGGAAAAACTGTTTTTT.

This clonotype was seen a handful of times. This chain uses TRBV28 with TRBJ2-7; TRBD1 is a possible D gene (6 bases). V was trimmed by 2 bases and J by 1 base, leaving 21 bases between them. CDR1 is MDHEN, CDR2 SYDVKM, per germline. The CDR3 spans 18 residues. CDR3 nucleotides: TGTGCCAGCAGTTTACGAAGGACAGTTCTCATCCCTTCCTACGAGCAGTACTTC. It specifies CASSLRRTVLIPSYEQYF.

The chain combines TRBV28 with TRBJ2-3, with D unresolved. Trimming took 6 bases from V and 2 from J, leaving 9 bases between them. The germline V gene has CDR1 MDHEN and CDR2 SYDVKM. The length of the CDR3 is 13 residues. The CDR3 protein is CASRDLATDTQYF. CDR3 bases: TGTGCCAGCAGAGACCTCGCCACAGATACGCAGTATTTT.

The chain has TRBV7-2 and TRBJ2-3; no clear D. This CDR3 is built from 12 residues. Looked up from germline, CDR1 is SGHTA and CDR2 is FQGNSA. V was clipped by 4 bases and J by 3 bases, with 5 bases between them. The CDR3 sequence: CASSWRTDTQYF. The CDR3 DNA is TGTGCCAGCAGCTGGCGAACAGATACGCAGTATTTT. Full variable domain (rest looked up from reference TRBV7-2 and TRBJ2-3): GAGVSQSPSNKVTEKGKDVELRCDPISGHTALYWYRQSLGQGLEFLIYFQGNSAPDKSGLPSDRFSAERTGGSVSTLTIQRTQQEDSAVYLCASSWRTDTQYFGPGTRLTVL.

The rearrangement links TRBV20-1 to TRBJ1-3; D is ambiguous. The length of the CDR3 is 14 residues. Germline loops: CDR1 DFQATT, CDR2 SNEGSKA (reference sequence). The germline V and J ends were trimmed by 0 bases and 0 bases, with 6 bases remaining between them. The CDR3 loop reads CSAREGNSGNTIYF. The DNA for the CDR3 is TGCAGTGCTAGAGAGGGGAACTCTGGAAACACCATATATTTT.

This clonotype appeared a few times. The CDR3 DNA is TGCAGCGTTGCCCGACGCGGCTCTGCCGCCACCTTC. Translating it yields CSVARRGSAATF. The chain links TRBV29-1 to TRBJ1-2, with D unclear. The CDR3 sequence is 12 residues long. Germline V gene sequence: CDR1 SQVTM, CDR2 ANQGSEA. V lost 4 bases and J lost 13, with 19 bases in between. The full variable domain, its missing parts supplied by reference TRBV29-1 and TRBJ1-2, is SAVISQKPSRDICQRGTSLTIQCQVDSQVTMMFWYRQQPGQSLTLIATANQGSEATYESGFVIDKFPISRPNLTFSTLTVSNMSPEDSSIYLCSVARRGSAATFGSGTRLTVV.

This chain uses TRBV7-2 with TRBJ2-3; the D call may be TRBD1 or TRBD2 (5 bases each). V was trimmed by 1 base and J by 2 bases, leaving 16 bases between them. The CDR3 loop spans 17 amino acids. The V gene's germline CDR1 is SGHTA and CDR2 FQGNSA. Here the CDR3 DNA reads TGTGCCAGCAGCTTAGAGAGGGGCACATTCTACACAGATACGCAGTATTTT. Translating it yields CASSLERGTFYTDTQYF.

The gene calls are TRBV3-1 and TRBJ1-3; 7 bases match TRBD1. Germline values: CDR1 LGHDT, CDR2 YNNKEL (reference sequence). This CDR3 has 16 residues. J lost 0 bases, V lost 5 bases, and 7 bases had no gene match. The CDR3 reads CASSSRTGHSGNTIYF. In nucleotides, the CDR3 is TGTGCCAGCAGCTCCCGGACAGGACACTCTGGAAACACCATATATTTT. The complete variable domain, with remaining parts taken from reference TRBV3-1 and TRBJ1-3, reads DTAVSQTPKYLVTQMGNDKSIKCEQNLGHDTMYWYKQDSKKFLKIMFSYNNKELIINETVPNRFSPKSPDKAHLNLHINSLELGDSAVYFCASSSRTGHSGNTIYFGEGSWLTVV.

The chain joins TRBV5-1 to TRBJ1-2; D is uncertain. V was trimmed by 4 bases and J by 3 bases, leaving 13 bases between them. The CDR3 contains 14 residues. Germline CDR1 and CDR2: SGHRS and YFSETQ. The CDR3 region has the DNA TGCGCCAGCAGCCTGGATTGGACGGACTATGGCTACACCTTC. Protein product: CASSLDWTDYGYTF.

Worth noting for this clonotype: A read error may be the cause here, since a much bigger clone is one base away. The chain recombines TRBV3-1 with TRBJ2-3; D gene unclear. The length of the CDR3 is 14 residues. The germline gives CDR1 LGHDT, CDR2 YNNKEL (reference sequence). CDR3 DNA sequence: TGTTCCAGCAGCCAACAAATCGCCGGAGATACGCAGTATTTT. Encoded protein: CSSSQQIAGDTQYF.

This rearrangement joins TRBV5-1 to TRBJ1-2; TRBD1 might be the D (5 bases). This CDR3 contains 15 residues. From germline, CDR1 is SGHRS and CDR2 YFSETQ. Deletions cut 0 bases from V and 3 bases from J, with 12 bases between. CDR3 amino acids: CASSLGGDGHYGYTF. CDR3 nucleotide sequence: TGCGCCAGCAGCTTGGGGGGGGACGGACACTATGGCTACACCTTC. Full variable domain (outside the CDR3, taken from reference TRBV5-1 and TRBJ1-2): KAGVTQTPRYLIKTRGQQVTLSCSPISGHRSVSWYQQTPGQGLQFLFEYFSETQRNKGNFPGRFSGRQFSNSRSEMNVSTLELGDSALYLCASSLGGDGHYGYTFGSGTRLTVV.

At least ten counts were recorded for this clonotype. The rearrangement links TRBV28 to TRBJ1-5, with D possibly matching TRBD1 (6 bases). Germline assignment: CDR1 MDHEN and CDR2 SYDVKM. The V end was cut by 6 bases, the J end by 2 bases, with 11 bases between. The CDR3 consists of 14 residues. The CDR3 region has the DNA TGTGCCAGCAGCCGCGGGGGCGGCAATCAGCCCCAGCATTTT. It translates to CASSRGGGNQPQHF.

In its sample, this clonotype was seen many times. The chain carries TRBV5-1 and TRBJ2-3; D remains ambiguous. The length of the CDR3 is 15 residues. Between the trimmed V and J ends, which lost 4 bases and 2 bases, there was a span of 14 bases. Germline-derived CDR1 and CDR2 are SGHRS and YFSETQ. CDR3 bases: TGCGCCAGCAGCCCTTCTCTCGCCATCACAGATACGCAGTATTTT. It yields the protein CASSPSLAITDTQYF.

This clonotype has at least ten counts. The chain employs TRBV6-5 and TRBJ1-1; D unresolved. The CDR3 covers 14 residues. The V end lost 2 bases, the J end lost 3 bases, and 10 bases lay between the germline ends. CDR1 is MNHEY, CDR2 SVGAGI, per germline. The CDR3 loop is CASSYLGRDTEAFF. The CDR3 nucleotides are TGTGCCAGCAGTTACCTCGGACGGGACACTGAAGCTTTCTTT.

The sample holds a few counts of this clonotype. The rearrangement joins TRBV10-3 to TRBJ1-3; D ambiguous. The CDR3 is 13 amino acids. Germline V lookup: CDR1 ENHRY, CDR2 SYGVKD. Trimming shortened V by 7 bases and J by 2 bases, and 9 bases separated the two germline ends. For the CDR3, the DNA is TGTGCCATCACAGGAGGTCCTGGAAACACCATATATTTT. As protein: CAITGGPGNTIYF.

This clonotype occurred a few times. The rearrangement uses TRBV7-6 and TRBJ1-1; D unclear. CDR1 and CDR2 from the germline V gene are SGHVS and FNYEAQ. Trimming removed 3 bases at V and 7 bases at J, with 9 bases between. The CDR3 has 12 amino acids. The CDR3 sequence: CASSFKHIEAFF. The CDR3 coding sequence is TGTGCCAGCAGCTTCAAACATATTGAAGCTTTCTTT.

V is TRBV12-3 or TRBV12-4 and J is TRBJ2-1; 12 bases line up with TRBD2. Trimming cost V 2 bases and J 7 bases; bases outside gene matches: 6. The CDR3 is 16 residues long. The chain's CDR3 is CASSLWSSGRGNEQFF. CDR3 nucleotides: TGTGCCAGCAGTTTATGGTCTAGCGGGAGGGGGAATGAGCAGTTCTTC.

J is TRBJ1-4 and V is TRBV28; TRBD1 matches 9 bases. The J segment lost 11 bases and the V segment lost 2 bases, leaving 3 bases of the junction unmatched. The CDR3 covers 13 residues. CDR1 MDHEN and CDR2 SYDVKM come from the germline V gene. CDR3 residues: CASSLGTGRKLFF. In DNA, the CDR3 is TGTGCCAGCAGTTTAGGGACAGGGCGGAAACTGTTTTTT.

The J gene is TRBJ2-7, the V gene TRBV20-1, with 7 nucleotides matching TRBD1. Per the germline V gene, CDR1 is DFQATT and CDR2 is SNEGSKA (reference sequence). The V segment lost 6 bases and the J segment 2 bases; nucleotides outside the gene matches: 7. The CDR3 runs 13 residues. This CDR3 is CSASRQGPYEQYF. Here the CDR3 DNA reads TGCAGTGCGAGTAGACAGGGCCCCTACGAGCAGTACTTC.

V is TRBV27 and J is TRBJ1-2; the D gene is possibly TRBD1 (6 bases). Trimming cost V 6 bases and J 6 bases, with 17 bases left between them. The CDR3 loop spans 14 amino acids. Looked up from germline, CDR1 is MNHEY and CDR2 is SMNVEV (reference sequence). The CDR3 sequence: CASRPYTAGDGYTF. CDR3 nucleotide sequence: TGTGCCAGCAGGCCCTATACGGCAGGGGATGGCTACACCTTC.